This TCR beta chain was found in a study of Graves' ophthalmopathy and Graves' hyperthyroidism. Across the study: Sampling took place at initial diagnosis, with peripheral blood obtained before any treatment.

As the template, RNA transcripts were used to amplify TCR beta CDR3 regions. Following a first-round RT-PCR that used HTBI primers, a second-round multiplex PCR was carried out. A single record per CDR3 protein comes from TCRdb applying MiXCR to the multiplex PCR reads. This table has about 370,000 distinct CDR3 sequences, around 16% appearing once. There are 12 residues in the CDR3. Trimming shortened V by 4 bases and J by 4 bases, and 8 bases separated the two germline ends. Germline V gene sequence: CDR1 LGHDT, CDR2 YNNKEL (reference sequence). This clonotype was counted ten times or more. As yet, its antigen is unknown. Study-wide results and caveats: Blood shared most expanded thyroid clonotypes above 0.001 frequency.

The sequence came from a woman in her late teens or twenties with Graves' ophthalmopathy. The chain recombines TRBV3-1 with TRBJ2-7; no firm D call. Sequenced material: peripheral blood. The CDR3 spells CASSRRVYEQYF. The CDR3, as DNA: TGTGCCAGCAGCCGACGAGTTTACGAGCAGTACTTC.